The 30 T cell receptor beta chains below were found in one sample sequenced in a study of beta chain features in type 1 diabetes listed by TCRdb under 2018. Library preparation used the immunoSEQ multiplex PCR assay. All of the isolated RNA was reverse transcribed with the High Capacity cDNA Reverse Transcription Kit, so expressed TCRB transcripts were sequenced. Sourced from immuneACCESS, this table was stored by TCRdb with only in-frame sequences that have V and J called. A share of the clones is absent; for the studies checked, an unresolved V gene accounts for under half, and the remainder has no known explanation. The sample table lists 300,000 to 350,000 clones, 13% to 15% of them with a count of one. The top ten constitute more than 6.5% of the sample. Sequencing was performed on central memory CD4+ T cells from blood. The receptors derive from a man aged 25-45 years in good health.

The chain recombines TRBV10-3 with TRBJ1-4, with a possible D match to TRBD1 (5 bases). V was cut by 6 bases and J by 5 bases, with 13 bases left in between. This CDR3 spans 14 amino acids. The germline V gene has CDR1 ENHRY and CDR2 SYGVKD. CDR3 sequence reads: CAISPGTDNEKLFF. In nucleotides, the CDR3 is TGTGCCATCAGCCCCGGGACGGACAATGAAAAACTGTTTTTT.

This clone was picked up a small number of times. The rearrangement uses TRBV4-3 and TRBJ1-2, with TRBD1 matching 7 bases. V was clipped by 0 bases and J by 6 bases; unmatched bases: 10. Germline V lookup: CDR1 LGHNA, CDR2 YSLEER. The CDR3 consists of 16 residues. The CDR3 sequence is CASSQDLGQTQDGYTF. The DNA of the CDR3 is TGCGCCAGCAGCCAAGATTTGGGACAGACGCAGGATGGCTACACCTTC.

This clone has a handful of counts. CDR3 DNA sequence: TGTGCCAGCAGGAGGGACAGGATATACAATGAGCAGTTCTTC. It yields the protein CASRRDRIYNEQFF. V and J are TRBV6-5 and TRBJ2-1; TRBD1 matches at 8 bases. The CDR3 covers 14 residues. Unmatched junction bases numbered 5, after V lost 6 bases and J lost 4 bases. In germline, CDR1 is MNHEY, CDR2 SVGAGI.

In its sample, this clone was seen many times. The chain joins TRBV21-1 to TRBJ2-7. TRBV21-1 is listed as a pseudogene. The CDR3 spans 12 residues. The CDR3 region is CASRDGITEQYV. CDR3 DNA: TGTGCCAGCCGGGACGGCATCACGGAGCAGTACGTC.

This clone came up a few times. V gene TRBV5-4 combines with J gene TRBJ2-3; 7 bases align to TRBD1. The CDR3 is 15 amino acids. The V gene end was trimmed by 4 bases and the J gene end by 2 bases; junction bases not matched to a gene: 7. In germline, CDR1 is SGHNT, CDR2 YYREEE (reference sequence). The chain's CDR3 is CASSHGTDPTDTQYF. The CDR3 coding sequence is TGTGCCAGCAGCCACGGGACAGACCCCACAGATACGCAGTATTTT.

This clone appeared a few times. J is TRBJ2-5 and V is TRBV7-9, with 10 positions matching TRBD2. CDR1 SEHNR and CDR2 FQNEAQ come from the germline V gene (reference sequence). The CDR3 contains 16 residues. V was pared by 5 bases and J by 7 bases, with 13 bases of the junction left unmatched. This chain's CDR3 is CASSPLLAGTGGTQYF. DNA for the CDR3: TGTGCCAGCAGCCCCCTACTAGCGGGGACGGGAGGGACCCAGTACTTC.

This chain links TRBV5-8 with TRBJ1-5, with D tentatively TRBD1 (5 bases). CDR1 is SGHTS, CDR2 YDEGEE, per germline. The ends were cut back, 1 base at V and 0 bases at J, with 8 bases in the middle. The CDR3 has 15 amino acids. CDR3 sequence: CASSLKGHSNQPQHF. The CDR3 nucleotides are TGTGCCAGCAGCTTGAAAGGACATAGCAATCAGCCCCAGCATTTT.

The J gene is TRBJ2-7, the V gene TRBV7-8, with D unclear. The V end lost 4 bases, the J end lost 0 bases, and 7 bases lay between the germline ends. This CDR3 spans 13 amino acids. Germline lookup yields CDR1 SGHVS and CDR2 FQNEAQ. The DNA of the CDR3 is TGTGCCAGCAGCTCCTTGAGCTCCTACGAGCAGTACGTC. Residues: CASSSLSSYEQYV.

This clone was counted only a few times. The CDR3: CASSYGTSADTQYF. DNA of the CDR3: TGTGCCAGCAGTTATGGGACTAGTGCAGATACGCAGTATTTT. The V call is TRBV6-5, the J call TRBJ2-3; TRBD2 agrees at 8 bases. Germline CDR1 MNHEY, CDR2 SVGAGI. V shed 3 bases and J 4 bases; nucleotides not matched to a gene: 3. There are 14 residues in the CDR3.

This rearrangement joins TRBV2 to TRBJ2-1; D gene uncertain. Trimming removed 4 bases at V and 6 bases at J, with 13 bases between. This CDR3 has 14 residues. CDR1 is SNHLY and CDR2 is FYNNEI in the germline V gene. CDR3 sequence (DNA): TGTGCCAGCAGTGCGGATGCCATCCCCAATGAGCAGTTCTTC. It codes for CASSADAIPNEQFF.

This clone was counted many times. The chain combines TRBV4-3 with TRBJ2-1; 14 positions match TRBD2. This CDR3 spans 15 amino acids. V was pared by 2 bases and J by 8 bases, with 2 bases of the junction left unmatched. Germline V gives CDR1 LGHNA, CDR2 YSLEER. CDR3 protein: CASSQQGLAGDEQFF. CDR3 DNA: TGCGCCAGCAGCCAACAGGGACTAGCGGGGGATGAGCAGTTCTTC.

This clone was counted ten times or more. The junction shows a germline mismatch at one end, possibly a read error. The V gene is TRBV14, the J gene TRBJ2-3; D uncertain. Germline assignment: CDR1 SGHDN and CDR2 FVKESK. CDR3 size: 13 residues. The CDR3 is CASSQDLRDRQYF. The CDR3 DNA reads TGTGCCAGCAGCCAAGATCTCAGAGATAGGCAGTATTTT. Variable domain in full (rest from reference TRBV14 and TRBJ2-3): EAGVTQFPSHSVIEKGQTVTLRCDPISGHDNLYWYRRVMGKEIKFLLHFVKESKQDESGMPNNRFLAERTGGTYSTLKVQPAELEDSGVYFCASSQDLRDRQYFGPGTRLTVL.

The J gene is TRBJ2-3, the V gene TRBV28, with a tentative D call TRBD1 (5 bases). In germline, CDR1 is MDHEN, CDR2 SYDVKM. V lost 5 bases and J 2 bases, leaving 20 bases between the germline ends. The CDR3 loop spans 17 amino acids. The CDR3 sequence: CASSPLKTGHITDTQYF. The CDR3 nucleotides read TGTGCCAGCAGTCCATTAAAAACCGGACATATCACAGATACGCAGTATTTT.

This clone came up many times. Here the CDR3 reads CASAEADTQYF. As DNA, the CDR3 is TGCGCCAGCGCGGAAGCAGATACGCAGTATTTT. The rearrangement links TRBV5-1 to TRBJ2-3; no reliable D call. Trimming took off 7 bases at V and 4 bases at J, with 7 bases between the two ends. Germline V gives CDR1 SGHRS, CDR2 YFSETQ. The CDR3 consists of 11 residues.

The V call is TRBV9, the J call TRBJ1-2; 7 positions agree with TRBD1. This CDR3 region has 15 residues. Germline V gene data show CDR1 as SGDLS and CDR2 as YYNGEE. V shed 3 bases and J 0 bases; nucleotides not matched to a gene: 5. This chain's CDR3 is CASSGRTGSNYGYTF. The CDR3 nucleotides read TGTGCCAGCAGCGGCCGGACAGGCTCTAACTATGGCTACACCTTC.

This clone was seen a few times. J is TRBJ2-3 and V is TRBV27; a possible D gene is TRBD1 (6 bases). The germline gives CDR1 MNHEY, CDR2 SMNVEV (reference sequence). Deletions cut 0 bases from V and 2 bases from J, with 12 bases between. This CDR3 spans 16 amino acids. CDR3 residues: CASSLSYRALTDTQYF. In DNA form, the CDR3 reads TGTGCCAGCAGTTTATCGTACAGGGCTCTCACAGATACGCAGTATTTT.

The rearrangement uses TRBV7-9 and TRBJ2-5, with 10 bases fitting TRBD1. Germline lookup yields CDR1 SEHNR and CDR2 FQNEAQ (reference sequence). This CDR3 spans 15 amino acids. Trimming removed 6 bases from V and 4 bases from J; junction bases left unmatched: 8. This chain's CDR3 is CASSLGTGVGETQYF. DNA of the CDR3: TGTGCCAGCAGTCTTGGGACAGGGGTAGGAGAGACCCAGTACTTC.

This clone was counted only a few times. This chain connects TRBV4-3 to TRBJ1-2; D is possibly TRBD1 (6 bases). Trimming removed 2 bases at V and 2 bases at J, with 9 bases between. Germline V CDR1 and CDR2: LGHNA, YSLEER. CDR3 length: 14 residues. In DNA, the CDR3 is TGCGCCAGCAGCCAACCGGGACAAAACTATGGCTACACCTTC. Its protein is CASSQPGQNYGYTF.

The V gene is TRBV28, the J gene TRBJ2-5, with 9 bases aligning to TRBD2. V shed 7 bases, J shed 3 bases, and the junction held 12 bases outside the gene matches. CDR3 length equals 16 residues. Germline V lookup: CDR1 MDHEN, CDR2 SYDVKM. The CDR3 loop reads CASTPRGSGREETQYF. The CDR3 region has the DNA TGTGCCAGCACTCCCCGAGGTAGCGGGAGAGAAGAGACCCAGTACTTC.

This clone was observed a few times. The CDR3, as DNA: TGTGCCAGCTCACGGAATCAGGAGACTGAAGCTTTCTTT. Its protein is CASSRNQETEAFF. This rearrangement joins TRBV18 to TRBJ1-1; D ambiguous. This CDR3 has 13 amino acids. V lost 4 bases and J 5 bases, leaving 11 bases between the germline ends. Per germline, CDR1 KGHSH and CDR2 LQKENI.

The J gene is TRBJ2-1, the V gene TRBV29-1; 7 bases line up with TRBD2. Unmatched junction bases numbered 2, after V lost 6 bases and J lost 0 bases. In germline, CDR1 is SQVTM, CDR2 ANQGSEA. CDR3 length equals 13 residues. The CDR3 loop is CSVAGFSYNEQFF. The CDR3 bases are TGCAGCGTAGCGGGATTCTCCTACAATGAGCAGTTCTTC.

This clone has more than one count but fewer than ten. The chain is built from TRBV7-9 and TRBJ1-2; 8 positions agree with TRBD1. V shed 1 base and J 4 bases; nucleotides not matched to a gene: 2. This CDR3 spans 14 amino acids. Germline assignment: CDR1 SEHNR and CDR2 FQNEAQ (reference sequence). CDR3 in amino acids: CASSLGTGSYGYTF. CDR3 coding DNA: TGTGCCAGCAGCTTAGGGACAGGGAGCTATGGCTACACCTTC.

CDR3 nucleotide sequence: TGTGCCAGCAGCTTATCTCCCACGGGGGTCACCGGGGAGCTGTTTTTT. It encodes CASSLSPTGVTGELFF. The rearrangement joins TRBV7-9 to TRBJ2-2; TRBD2 is a possible D gene (6 bases). The germline gives CDR1 SEHNR, CDR2 FQNEAQ (reference sequence). The CDR3 spans 16 residues. The V end lost 2 bases, the J end lost 4 bases, and 14 bases lay between the germline ends.

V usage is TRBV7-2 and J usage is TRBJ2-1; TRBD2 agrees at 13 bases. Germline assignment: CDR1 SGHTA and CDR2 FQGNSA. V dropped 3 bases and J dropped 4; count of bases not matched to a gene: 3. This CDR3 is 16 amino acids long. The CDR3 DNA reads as TGTGCCAGCAGCTTGGGGACTAGCGGGGAGTACAATGAGCAGTTCTTC. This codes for CASSLGTSGEYNEQFF.

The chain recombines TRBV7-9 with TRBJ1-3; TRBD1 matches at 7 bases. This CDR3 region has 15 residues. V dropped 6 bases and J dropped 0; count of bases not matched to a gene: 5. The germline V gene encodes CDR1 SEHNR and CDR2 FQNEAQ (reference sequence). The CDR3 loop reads CASRVDRSSGNTIYF. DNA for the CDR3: TGTGCCAGCAGAGTGGACAGGAGCTCTGGAAACACCATATATTTT.

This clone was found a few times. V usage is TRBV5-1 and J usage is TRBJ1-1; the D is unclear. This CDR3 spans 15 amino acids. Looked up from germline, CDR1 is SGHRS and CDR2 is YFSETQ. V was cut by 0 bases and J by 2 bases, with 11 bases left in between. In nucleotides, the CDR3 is TGCGCCAGCAGCTTGGATGGACTTTTAAACACTGAAGCTTTCTTT. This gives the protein CASSLDGLLNTEAFF.

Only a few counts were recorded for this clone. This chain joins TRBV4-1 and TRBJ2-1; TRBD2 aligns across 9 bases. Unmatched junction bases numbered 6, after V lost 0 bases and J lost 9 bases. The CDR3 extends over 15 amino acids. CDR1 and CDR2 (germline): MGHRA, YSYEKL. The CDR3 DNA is TGCGCCAGCAGCCAAGATAGTTCGGGACTAGCTGAGCAGTTCTTC. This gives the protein CASSQDSSGLAEQFF.

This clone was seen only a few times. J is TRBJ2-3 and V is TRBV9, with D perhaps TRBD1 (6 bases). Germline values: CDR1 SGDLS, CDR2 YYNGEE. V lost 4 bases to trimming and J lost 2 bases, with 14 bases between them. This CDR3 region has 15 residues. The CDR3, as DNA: TGTGCCAGCAGCCTAGGGGGTCGCACCACAGATACGCAGTATTTT. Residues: CASSLGGRTTDTQYF.

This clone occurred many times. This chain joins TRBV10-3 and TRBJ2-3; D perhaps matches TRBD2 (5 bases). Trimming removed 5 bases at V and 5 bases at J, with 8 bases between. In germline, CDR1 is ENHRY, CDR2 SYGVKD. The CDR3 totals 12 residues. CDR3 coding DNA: TGTGCCATCAGTCGGGAAGGAGATACGCAGTATTTT. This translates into CAISREGDTQYF.

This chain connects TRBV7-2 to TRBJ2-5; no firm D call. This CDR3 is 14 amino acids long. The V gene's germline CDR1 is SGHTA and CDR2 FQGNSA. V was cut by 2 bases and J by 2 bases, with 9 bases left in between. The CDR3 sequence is CASSLRSSQETQYF. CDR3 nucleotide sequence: TGTGCCAGCAGCTTACGAAGCTCACAAGAGACCCAGTACTTC.